This is a list of T cell receptor beta chains from one sample in a study of T-cell reconstitution after alpha-beta-depleted transplantation in children. In TCRdb, the PCR reads were re-called with MiXCR into one record per CDR3 protein. The table lists around 400,000 distinct CDR3 sequences, approximately 11% of them singletons. The sequencing here drew on PBMCs from the stem cell graft donor, taken from the stem cell graft. The source is a human donor who donated a stem cell graft to a child with acute myeloid leukemia. Both conserved end residues are part of each CDR3. Each record gives: V gene, J gene, D gene, clone size, CDR3 protein, CDR3 DNA. D genes are given only for firm matches. Size is omitted from some rows. Given values are once, few, many or a class for expanded clones.

TRBV5-1,TRBJ2-3,NA,medium-sized,CASSLVPTDTQYF,TGCGCCAGCAGCTTGGTTCCGACAGATACGCAGTATTTT
TRBV5-4,TRBJ2-1,TRBD2,NA,CASTAGGREHEQFF,TGTGCCAGCACCGCGGGGGGCCGAGAGCATGAGCAGTTCTTC
TRBV20-1,TRBJ2-1,NA,NA,CSAGGGGGQYNEQFF,TGCAGTGCGGGGGGTGGCGGGGGACAATACAATGAGCAGTTCTTC
TRBV12-3/TRBV12-4,TRBJ2-5,TRBD2,NA,CASSFTWAGDQETQYF,TGTGCCAGCAGTTTTACCTGGGCGGGGGACCAAGAGACCCAGTACTTC
TRBV15,TRBJ2-3,NA,few,CATSSHNEEDTQYF,TGTGCCACCAGCAGCCACAACGAGGAGGATACGCAGTATTTT
TRBV12-3/TRBV12-4,TRBJ2-7,NA,many,CASSYQGSYEQYF,TGTGCCAGCAGTTATCAGGGGTCCTACGAGCAGTACTTC
TRBV5-1,TRBJ2-3,NA,few,CASSSRTRGTDTQYF,TGCGCCAGCAGCTCTCGAACTAGGGGCACAGATACGCAGTATTTT
TRBV29-1,TRBJ2-7,TRBD1,few,CSVTTGVNEQYF,TGCAGCGTTACTACAGGGGTCAACGAGCAGTACTTC
TRBV5-1,TRBJ1-5,TRBD1,few,CASSLGSGTGGAQPQHF,TGCGCCAGCAGCTTGGGCTCAGGGACAGGGGGAGCTCAGCCCCAGCATTTT
TRBV15,TRBJ2-1,NA,few,CATSPAGSSYNEQFF,TGTGCCACCAGCCCTGCAGGGAGCTCCTACAATGAGCAGTTCTTC
TRBV20-1,TRBJ2-3,NA,few,CSARVLALSLLTDTQYF,TGCAGTGCTAGAGTCCTAGCTTTATCACTTTTGACAGATACGCAGTATTTT
TRBV20-1,TRBJ2-3,TRBD2,many,CSATSAGGRDTQYF,TGCAGTGCTACGAGCGCGGGGGGGCGGGATACGCAGTATTTT
TRBV12-3/TRBV12-4,TRBJ1-5,TRBD1,few,CASIQTGGQGGPQHF,TGTGCCAGCATCCAAACAGGGGGCCAGGGGGGGCCCCAGCATTTT
TRBV2,TRBJ2-3,NA,NA,CASSVRGLGTDTQYF,TGTGCCAGCAGTGTTCGGGGTTTGGGCACAGATACGCAGTATTTT
TRBV6-1,TRBJ1-2,TRBD1,NA,CASSDSGQIYGYTF,TGTGCCAGCAGTGATTCGGGACAGATCTATGGCTACACCTTC
TRBV29-1,TRBJ2-5,NA,few,CSVEIVAANLQETQYF,TGCAGCGTTGAGATAGTAGCGGCCAACCTACAAGAGACCCAGTACTTC
TRBV7-2,TRBJ2-5,TRBD1,NA,CASSLVGGQGGETQYF,TGTGCCAGCAGCTTAGTCGGGGGACAGGGGGGAGAGACCCAGTACTTC
TRBV20-1,TRBJ2-1,TRBD2,few,CSAVGGGTTNEQFF,TGCAGTGCGGTTGGCGGGGGGACGACCAATGAGCAGTTCTTC
TRBV6-2/TRBV6-3,TRBJ1-2,NA,NA,CASSYSIRIRTAYGYTF,TGTGCCAGCAGTTACTCGATACGGATTCGAACGGCCTATGGCTACACCTTC
TRBV9,TRBJ2-5,NA,NA,CASSVSGEEEETQYF,TGTGCCAGCAGCGTCTCAGGGGAGGAGGAAGAGACCCAGTACTTC
TRBV13,TRBJ2-7,TRBD2,few,CASKKLLAASYEQYF,TGTGCCAGCAAAAAACTACTAGCGGCCTCCTACGAGCAGTACTTC
TRBV20-1,TRBJ1-1,NA,NA,CSASDSQPGTEAFF,TGCAGTGCTTCGGACAGCCAACCGGGGACTGAAGCTTTCTTT
TRBV10-2,TRBJ1-1,NA,many,CASSDRVGVAFF,TGCGCCAGCAGTGACAGGGTTGGAGTAGCTTTCTTT
TRBV25-1,TRBJ2-5,TRBD2,NA,CASSEYSGGQETQYF,TGTGCCAGCAGTGAATATTCGGGGGGCCAAGAGACCCAGTACTTC
TRBV5-1,TRBJ2-5,NA,few,CASKGLEQETQYF,TGCGCCAGCAAAGGGCTGGAACAAGAGACCCAGTACTTC
TRBV7-8,TRBJ1-1,NA,NA,CASSLVGAPWNTEAFF,TGTGCCAGCAGCTTAGTTGGCGCCCCCTGGAACACTGAAGCTTTCTTT
TRBV5-1,TRBJ2-3,NA,few,CASSLSDPSTDTQYF,TGCGCCAGCAGCTTGTCGGACCCTAGCACAGATACGCAGTATTTT
TRBV4-2,TRBJ2-5,TRBD2,NA,CASSQEAGRVETQYF,TGTGCCAGCAGCCAAGAAGCGGGAAGAGTGGAGACCCAGTACTTC
TRBV7-2,TRBJ1-1,NA,many,CASSRDRLSTEAFF,TGTGCCAGCAGCCGTGACAGGTTGAGCACTGAAGCTTTCTTT
TRBV11-2,TRBJ2-5,NA,NA,CASSLAFQGGGSETQYF,TGTGCCAGCAGCTTAGCCTTCCAGGGGGGAGGTTCAGAGACCCAGTACTTC
TRBV20-1,TRBJ1-2,TRBD1,NA,CSSYPGTGPSNYGYTF,TGCAGTAGCTACCCAGGGACAGGGCCCTCTAACTATGGCTACACCTTC
TRBV10-3,TRBJ1-1,NA,NA,CAISESNLISGTMNTEAFF,TGTGCCATCAGTGAGTCGAATCTCATTTCGGGGACCATGAACACTGAAGCTTTCTTT
TRBV20-1,TRBJ2-6,TRBD1,few,CSARANRGAGANVLTF,TGCAGTGCTAGAGCGAACAGGGGGGCTGGGGCCAACGTCCTGACTTTC
TRBV20-1,TRBJ2-5,TRBD2,NA,CSASSGGGETQYF,TGCAGTGCTAGTAGCGGGGGGGGAGAGACCCAGTACTTC
TRBV27,TRBJ1-2,NA,many,CASSLSFPGIASFYGYTF,TGTGCCAGCAGTTTGTCCTTTCCCGGGATCGCTTCATTCTATGGCTACACCTTC
TRBV29-1,TRBJ2-5,TRBD2,few,CSVDSGGSRTQYF,TGCAGCGTTGACTCGGGAGGTTCGCGAACCCAGTACTTC
TRBV7-8,TRBJ2-3,NA,few,CASSFALRGTSTDTQYF,TGTGCCAGCAGCTTCGCCCTCCGGGGCACTAGCACAGATACGCAGTATTTT
TRBV27,TRBJ2-3,TRBD2,NA,CASSLRRGARADAQYF,TGTGCCAGCAGTTTACGGCGGGGGGCCCGGGCAGATGCGCAGTATTTT
TRBV5-5,TRBJ2-6,TRBD1,NA,CASSFWTGPSSGANVLTF,TGTGCCAGCAGCTTTTGGACAGGACCCAGCTCTGGGGCCAACGTCCTGACTTTC
TRBV20-1,TRBJ2-1,TRBD1,NA,CSARGQGARINEQFF,TGCAGTGCTAGAGGACAGGGGGCTAGAATCAATGAGCAGTTCTTC
TRBV11-2,TRBJ2-3,TRBD2,NA,CASSPRLAGGRSSHTQYF,TGTGCCAGCAGCCCCAGACTAGCGGGGGGCCGTTCTTCGCATACGCAGTATTTT
TRBV12-3/TRBV12-4,TRBJ2-2,NA,NA,CASSFAGAPSGELFF,TGTGCCAGCAGTTTTGCTGGAGCTCCTTCCGGGGAGCTGTTTTTT